One sample yielded the 30 T cell receptor beta chains listed below, sequenced in a study of cytomegalovirus exposure and HLA in healthy donors (dated by TCRdb to between 2016 and 2019). The library relied on the immunoSEQ multiplex PCR assay. For the multiplex PCR, a mixture combining 60 forward primers for TCR Vbeta segments and 13 reverse primers for TCR Jbeta segments was used. TCRdb carries this immuneACCESS record with in-frame sequences only. Its versions omit some clonotypes, under half of them owing to an unresolved V gene in the studies checked, with the rest unexplained. The sample records around 190,000 clones, about 87% of which are singletons. Roughly 1.8% of the sample goes to the ten largest clones. Sequencing input: PBMCs. These receptors were obtained from a woman aged 18 to 35 in good health and CMV-seronegative.

The rearrangement links TRBV6-5 to TRBJ2-3, with D uncertain. Per the germline V gene, CDR1 is MNHEY and CDR2 is SVGAGI. This CDR3 is 14 amino acids long. V lost 4 bases, J lost 2 bases, and 10 bases lay in between. DNA for the CDR3: TGTGCCAGCAGTTTGTGGCAGTACACAGATACGCAGTATTTT. Translated: CASSLWQYTDTQYF.

V usage is TRBV29-1 and J usage is TRBJ2-1; 8 bases are shared with TRBD1. The CDR3 length is 13 residues. CDR1 is SQVTM, CDR2 ANQGSEA, per germline. Trimming removed 7 bases from V and 0 bases from J; junction bases left unmatched: 2. CDR3 coding DNA: TGCAGCGCCGGGACAGGCTCCTACAATGAGCAGTTCTTC. Its translation is CSAGTGSYNEQFF.

V and J are TRBV18 and TRBJ2-1; TRBD1 is a possible D gene (6 bases). CDR1 and CDR2 from the germline V gene are KGHSH and LQKENI. V was cut by 0 bases and J by 4 bases, with 10 bases left in between. This CDR3 comprises 15 residues. For the CDR3, the DNA is TGTGCCAGCTCACCACCTGGACAGAGATACAATGAGCAGTTCTTC. Translated: CASSPPGQRYNEQFF.

The CDR3 loop is CASSFMKEGTEAFF. The CDR3 DNA follows: TGTGCCAGCAGCTTTATGAAGGAGGGCACTGAAGCTTTCTTT. J is TRBJ1-1 and V is TRBV5-5, with unresolved D. Trimming left V 2 bases short and J 4 bases short, with 12 bases between. Germline lookup yields CDR1 SGHKS and CDR2 YYEKEE (reference sequence). This CDR3 has 14 residues.

There are a few counts of this clone. The CDR3 nucleotides read TGTGCCAGCAGTGCCCCCCTAGCGGGGCCCTACAATGAGCAGTTCTTC. Amino acid sequence: CASSAPLAGPYNEQFF. This chain connects TRBV6-1 to TRBJ2-1, with 9 bases that match TRBD2. In germline, CDR1 is MNHNS, CDR2 SASEGT. Unmatched junction bases numbered 6, after V lost 4 bases and J lost 2 bases. The CDR3 runs 16 residues.

In its sample, this clone was seen many times. This chain uses TRBV4-1 with TRBJ1-2, with D possibly being TRBD1 (5 bases). The V end lost 1 base, the J end lost 4 bases, and 22 bases lay between the germline ends. The CDR3 spans 18 residues. Looked up from germline, CDR1 is MGHRA and CDR2 is YSYEKL. DNA of the CDR3: TGCGCCAGCAGCCAAGTTCCGAGGGGAACTGCGGGGGGCTATGGCTACACCTTC. The encoded protein is CASSQVPRGTAGGYGYTF.

The chain carries TRBV27 and TRBJ2-7, with TRBD2 identical over 13 bases. The junction had 15 bases not matched to a gene; V was cut back by 6 bases and J by 4 bases. Germline values: CDR1 MNHEY, CDR2 SMNVEV (reference sequence). The CDR3 loop spans 18 amino acids. The CDR3 coding sequence is TGTGCCAGCAGCCAAGGACTAGCGGGAGTCGATATCCCTTACGAGCAGTACTTC. Translated: CASSQGLAGVDIPYEQYF.

This sequence joins TRBV7-2 and TRBJ1-1; D gene uncertain. The germline CDR1 and CDR2 sequences are SGHTA and FQGNSA. V lost 2 bases and J 7 bases, leaving 5 bases between the germline ends. This CDR3 contains 11 residues. The CDR3 loop is CASSLLREAFF. CDR3 in DNA: TGTGCCAGCAGCTTACTACGTGAAGCTTTCTTT.

The rearrangement links TRBV18 to TRBJ1-1; D is perhaps TRBD1 (5 bases). The V gene lost 3 bases and the J gene lost 2 bases, with 10 bases spanning the gap. The germline V gene has CDR1 KGHSH and CDR2 LQKENI. The CDR3 is 14 amino acids. CDR3 sequence (DNA): TGTGCCAGCTCACCGGGACTCCAAAACACTGAAGCTTTCTTT. It codes for CASSPGLQNTEAFF.

The genes are TRBV4-2 and TRBJ2-3; 10 bases map to TRBD2. This CDR3 spans 17 amino acids. The V segment lost 1 base and the J segment 4 bases; nucleotides outside the gene matches: 8. CDR1 and CDR2 from the germline V gene are LGHNA and YNFKEQ. The CDR3 coding sequence is TGTGCCAGCAGCCAAGGGCTAGCGGGAGATAGTGCAGATACGCAGTATTTT. It specifies CASSQGLAGDSADTQYF.

The rearrangement links TRBV30 to TRBJ1-1, with D possibly being TRBD1 (6 bases). The CDR3 extends over 14 amino acids. Germline V gives CDR1 GTSNPN, CDR2 SVGIG (reference sequence). Trimming removed 3 bases at V and 5 bases at J, with 16 bases between. The CDR3 reads CAWRQGRFNTEAFF. Here the CDR3 DNA reads TGTGCCTGGAGGCAGGGGAGATTCAATACTGAAGCTTTCTTT.

The J gene is TRBJ2-2, the V gene TRBV6-5; 10 positions agree with TRBD1. The CDR3 sequence is 15 residues long. Trimming at V came to 0 bases and at J to 6 bases, leaving 1 base not matched to a gene. Germline assignment: CDR1 MNHEY and CDR2 SVGAGI. For the CDR3, the DNA is TGTGCCAGCAGTTACTCCGGGACAGGGGCCGGGGAGCTGTTTTTT. Translation gives CASSYSGTGAGELFF.

The CDR3 sequence is CASSIGVGPGYTF. As DNA, the CDR3 is TGTGCCAGTAGTATAGGAGTCGGTCCTGGCTACACCTTC. V usage is TRBV19 and J usage is TRBJ1-2; unclear D gene. V lost 1 base and J lost 7, with 10 bases in between. The germline CDR1 and CDR2 sequences are LNHDA and SQIVND (reference sequence). CDR3 length: 13 amino acids.

V gene TRBV7-2 combines with J gene TRBJ2-1; 11 bases line up with TRBD2. CDR1 is SGHTA and CDR2 is FQGNSA in the germline V gene. This CDR3 region has 17 residues. V was clipped by 1 base and J by 4 bases; unmatched bases: 6. The CDR3 coding sequence is TGTGCCAGCAGCTTAGGATATGGGACTAGCGGTTACAATGAGCAGTTCTTC. Translating it yields CASSLGYGTSGYNEQFF.

This sequence joins TRBV4-2 and TRBJ2-7; the D is unclear. The V and J ends lost 1 base and 5 bases respectively, with 6 bases between them. Germline loops: CDR1 LGHNA, CDR2 YNFKEQ. The CDR3 extends over 12 amino acids. The CDR3 region has the DNA TGTGCCAGCAGCCAAGCTCTCGACGAGCAGTACTTC. Encoded protein: CASSQALDEQYF.

The chain combines TRBV6-6 with TRBJ1-1, with a weak D call TRBD1 (5 bases). This CDR3 region has 14 residues. Germline CDR1 reads MNHNY; CDR2 reads SVGAGI (reference sequence). The V end lost 2 bases, the J end lost 8 bases, and 15 bases lay between the germline ends. DNA of the CDR3: TGTGCCAGCAGTTACGTGGGGGGTCCGGTCGAAGCTTTCTTT. Protein sequence: CASSYVGGPVEAFF.

J is TRBJ1-1 and V is TRBV7-9; 9 bases align to TRBD1. V was clipped by 4 bases and J by 5 bases; unmatched bases: 8. Germline CDR1 reads SEHNR; CDR2 reads FQNEAQ (reference sequence). CDR3 length equals 15 residues. The CDR3: CASSYSGTGRTEAFF. The CDR3 coding sequence is TGTGCCAGCAGCTACTCCGGGACAGGGAGGACTGAAGCTTTCTTT. The full variable domain, rest sourced from reference TRBV7-9 and TRBJ1-1, is DTGVSQNPRHKITKRGQNVTFRCDPISEHNRLYWYRQTLGQGPEFLTYFQNEAQLEKSRLLSDRFSAERPKGSFSTLEIQRTEQGDSAMYLCASSYSGTGRTEAFFGQGTRLTVV.

This chain links TRBV6-1 with TRBJ2-5; D gene uncertain. V lost 6 bases and J 5 bases, leaving 10 bases between the germline ends. This CDR3 is built from 12 residues. Germline V lookup: CDR1 MNHNS, CDR2 SASEGT. The CDR3 coding sequence is TGTGCCAGCAGCCATGTCAGGGAGACCCAGTACTTC. Translating it yields CASSHVRETQYF.

V and J are TRBV11-2 and TRBJ2-7; 8 positions match TRBD1. Germline lookup yields CDR1 SGHAT and CDR2 FQNNGV. The length of the CDR3 is 14 residues. J was trimmed by 4 bases and V by 1 base; bases with no gene match: 3. The CDR3 DNA follows: TGTGCCAGCAGCTTAGGGGACAGGATATACGAGCAGTACTTC. It codes for CASSLGDRIYEQYF. Variable domain in full (rest from reference TRBV11-2 and TRBJ2-7): EAGVAQSPRYKIIEKRQSVAFWCNPISGHATLYWYQQILGQGPKLLIQFQNNGVVDDSQLPKDRFSAERLKGVDSTLKIQPAKLEDSAVYLCASSLGDRIYEQYFGPGTRLTVT.

The chain uses TRBV4-1 and TRBJ1-2; D may be TRBD1 (5 bases). This CDR3 has 14 residues. Germline lookup yields CDR1 MGHRA and CDR2 YSYEKL. Between the trimmed V and J ends, which lost 1 base and 4 bases, there was a span of 10 bases. The CDR3 sequence: CASSQGRALYGYTF. In nucleotides, the CDR3 is TGCGCCAGCAGCCAAGGCAGGGCGCTCTATGGCTACACCTTC.

The chain is built from TRBV10-3 and TRBJ1-2, with TRBD1 matching over 9 bases. V lost 10 bases, J lost 5 bases, and 23 bases stayed unmatched. The CDR3 length is 18 residues. CDR1 is ENHRY and CDR2 is SYGVKD in the germline V gene. CDR3: CATTASGTGIGEGYGYTF. CDR3 bases: TGTGCCACGACAGCCTCCGGGACAGGGATCGGAGAGGGTTATGGCTACACCTTC.

This chain links TRBV27 with TRBJ2-7, with D possibly matching TRBD1 (5 bases). The CDR3 is 13 amino acids. Germline loops: CDR1 MNHEY, CDR2 SMNVEV (reference sequence). V lost 3 bases and J lost 5, with 11 bases in between. CDR3 sequence: CASSFRGTDEQYF. DNA for the CDR3: TGTGCCAGCAGTTTTAGGGGCACGGACGAGCAGTACTTC.

This clone has a single count. The chain employs TRBV4-1 and TRBJ1-4; tentative D call: TRBD1 (6 bases). Germline V gives CDR1 MGHRA, CDR2 YSYEKL. Trimming shortened V by 4 bases and J by 7 bases, and 7 bases separated the two germline ends. The CDR3 runs to 12 residues. CDR3 bases: TGCGCCAGCAGCCCGGACAGTGAAAAACTGTTTTTT. It specifies CASSPDSEKLFF.

This chain links TRBV6-5 with TRBJ1-2, with 8 bases lining up with TRBD1. J gave up 6 bases and V 5 bases, and 8 bases lay outside the gene matches. Germline V lookup: CDR1 MNHEY, CDR2 SVGAGI. The CDR3 extends over 14 amino acids. The CDR3 DNA reads TGTGCCAGCAGTCCATGGACAGGGTTGCATGGCTACACCTTC. Translation: CASSPWTGLHGYTF.

V usage is TRBV29-1 and J usage is TRBJ1-4, with TRBD1 as a possible D gene (5 bases). Between the trimmed V and J ends, which lost 4 bases and 8 bases, there was a span of 11 bases. CDR1 and CDR2 (germline): SQVTM, ANQGSEA. CDR3 size: 12 residues. Written as DNA, the CDR3 is TGCAGCGTTGCGGGGGTAGAGGAAAAACTGTTTTTT. Translation: CSVAGVEEKLFF.

V usage is TRBV10-2 and J usage is TRBJ2-7; 8 bases line up with TRBD1. Germline V lookup: CDR1 WSHSY, CDR2 SAAADI. This CDR3 contains 15 residues. V lost 6 bases and J lost 1; bases outside the gene matches: 8. The CDR3 coding sequence is TGCGCCAGCAGGGAACAGGGGGGTCCTTCCTACGAGCAGTACTTC. Protein: CASREQGGPSYEQYF.

V usage is TRBV6-6 and J usage is TRBJ1-5; TRBD1 matches 8 bases. CDR1 and CDR2 from the germline V gene are MNHNY and SVGAGI (reference sequence). The CDR3 is 14 residues long. Losses at the gene ends were 7 bases for V and 4 bases for J; bases not matched to a gene: 6. The CDR3 sequence: CASNTQGGNQPQHF. The CDR3 DNA sequence: TGTGCCAGCAACACACAGGGGGGTAATCAGCCCCAGCATTTT.

This chain links TRBV30 with TRBJ2-3; 10 bases line up with TRBD2. The germline gives CDR1 GTSNPN, CDR2 SVGIG (reference sequence). J gave up 7 bases and V 7 bases, and 11 bases lay outside the gene matches. The CDR3 totals 14 residues. The CDR3 DNA follows: TGTGCCTCCAAACAGGGTAGCGGGAGGAATACGCAGTATTTT. This gives the protein CASKQGSGRNTQYF.

V is TRBV28 and J is TRBJ1-1; TRBD1 is a possible D gene (5 bases). V dropped 3 bases and J dropped 5 bases, with 13 bases sitting between them. CDR1 and CDR2 from the germline V gene are MDHEN and SYDVKM. The CDR3 has 14 residues. Here the CDR3 reads CASSLRGRGTEAFF. CDR3 bases: TGTGCCAGCAGTTTGCGGGGGAGGGGAACTGAAGCTTTCTTT.

The chain joins TRBV4-2 to TRBJ2-5, with TRBD2 matching 13 bases. CDR3 length: 15 amino acids. Per germline, CDR1 LGHNA and CDR2 YNFKEQ. Unmatched junction bases numbered 7, after V lost 1 base and J lost 11 bases. CDR3 coding DNA: TGTGCCAGCAGCCAAGGGACTAGCGGGGGTTGGGAGCAGTACTTC. Protein sequence: CASSQGTSGGWEQYF.